This T cell receptor beta chain was obtained from a study of shared clonotypes between healthy human individuals. Study in general: There were three CD4 naive, three CD4 memory, two CD8 naive and one CD8 memory plates per donor.

The V gene end was trimmed by 4 bases and the J gene end by 0 bases; junction bases not matched to a gene: 7. The CDR3 consists of 16 residues. Germline V lookup: CDR1 SGHRS, CDR2 YFSETQ. CD4+ cells were split into CD45RA+ naive and CD45RA-negative memory subsets. Only in-frame clones appear in the TCRdb table, and some are missing; sequencing was by immunoSEQ multiplex PCR. The table includes roughly 1,600,000 clones, approximately 98.5% detected once. Material for sequencing was naive CD4+ T cells sorted from blood. Subset denoted: CD45RA+ positively selected. V is TRBV5-1 and J is TRBJ2-1, with TRBD2 matching over 7 bases. This receptor was taken from a man aged 30 to 45 in good health. CDR3 nucleotide sequence: TGCGCCAGCAGCCGGGGGGAGTCGAGCTCCTACAATGAGCAGTTCTTC. Translation: CASSRGESSSYNEQFF.